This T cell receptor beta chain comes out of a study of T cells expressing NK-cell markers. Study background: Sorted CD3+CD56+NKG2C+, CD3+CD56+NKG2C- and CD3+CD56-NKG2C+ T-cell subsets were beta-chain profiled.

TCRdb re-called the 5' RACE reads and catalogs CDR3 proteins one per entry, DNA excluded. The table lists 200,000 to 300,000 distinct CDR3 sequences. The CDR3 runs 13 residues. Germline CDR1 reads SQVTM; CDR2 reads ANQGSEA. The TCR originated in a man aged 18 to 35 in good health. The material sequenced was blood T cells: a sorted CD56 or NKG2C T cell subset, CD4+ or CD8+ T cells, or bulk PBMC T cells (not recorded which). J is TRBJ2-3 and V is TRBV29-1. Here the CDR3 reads CSVEDLWGDTQYF.